Below, one T cell receptor (beta chain) is given with its context. The entry originates in a study of T cells in Graves' hyperthyroidism and ophthalmopathy. Study background: Peripheral blood collection took place at initial diagnosis, before any treatment.

CDR1 SGHVS and CDR2 FQNEAQ come from the germline V gene. The CDR3 contains 15 residues. J lost 3 bases, V lost 5 bases, and 6 bases had no gene match. Amplification of TCR beta CDR3 regions was performed using RNA transcripts as template. TCR CDR3 underwent first-round RT-PCR with the HTBI primer set. From the multiplex PCR reads, TCRdb called clonotypes with MiXCR, one entry per CDR3 protein. The sample lists hundreds of thousands of distinct CDR3 sequences; around a fifth were seen once. The sequencing sample was made of blood. The clonotype was recovered from an older woman with Graves' ophthalmopathy. The genes are TRBV7-8 and TRBJ1-2; TRBD1 matches at 10 bases. The CDR3 sequence: CASSPLTGGYYGYTF. The CDR3 nucleotides are TGTGCCAGCAGCCCACTGACAGGGGGCTACTATGGCTACACCTTC.